These 5 T cell receptor beta chains were all obtained from the same sample, sequenced in a study of blood T cell repertoires in COVID-19. Clones were sequenced by immunoSEQ multiplex PCR, and TCRdb holds only the in-frame ones, with some missing. This sample carries 64,000 or so clones, more than 60% of them seen once, and the ten largest clones take about 8.9%. The sequenced sample was peripheral blood. The receptors come from a human donor in a cohort sampled during active COVID-19.

The chain is built from TRBV28 and TRBJ1-2; maybe TRBD1 (6 bases). V was trimmed by 5 bases and J by 10 bases, leaving 20 bases between them. Germline V lookup: CDR1 MDHEN, CDR2 SYDVKM. The CDR3 loop spans 14 amino acids. DNA of the CDR3: TGTGCCAGCAGTCCCCCGGGGGGGCGAAAGGACTACACCTTC. Translation gives CASSPPGGRKDYTF.

This clone has only one observation. The rearrangement joins TRBV4-3 to TRBJ2-7; TRBD2 aligns across 7 bases. The junction had 5 bases not matched to a gene; V was cut back by 4 bases and J by 2 bases. Per germline, CDR1 LGHNA and CDR2 YSLEER. CDR3 size: 14 residues. The CDR3 is CASSLGLHAYEQYF. For the CDR3, the DNA is TGCGCCAGCAGCCTGGGACTACATGCCTACGAGCAGTACTTC.

The chain uses TRBV7-9 and TRBJ2-1; 10 bases line up with TRBD2. J was trimmed by 6 bases and V by 1 base; bases with no gene match: 6. The germline V gene has CDR1 SEHNR and CDR2 FQNEAQ (reference sequence). The CDR3 covers 16 residues. The CDR3 region has the DNA TGTGCCAGCAGCTTAGGAGGGACTAGCGTCGGCAATGAGCAGTTCTTC. Amino acid sequence: CASSLGGTSVGNEQFF.

The table lists this clone with a few counts. The germline gene is not matched at one end of the junction; a read error may be the cause. This sequence joins TRBV7-7 and TRBJ2-3, with D tentatively TRBD2 (5 bases). Germline assignment: CDR1 SSHAT and CDR2 FNYEAQ (reference sequence). There are 15 residues in the CDR3. CDR3: CASSLASGRTDTQYF. The CDR3 DNA reads as TGTGCTAGCAGCTTAGCGAGCGGAAGAACAGATACGCAGTATTTT.

This clone appeared once. The chain recombines TRBV30 with TRBJ2-2, with TRBD1 matching 9 bases. This CDR3 spans 17 amino acids. CDR1 and CDR2 (germline): GTSNPN, SVGIG (reference sequence). Losses at the gene ends were 0 bases for V and 6 bases for J; bases not matched to a gene: 11. The DNA for the CDR3 is TGTGCCTGGAGTGTTGACAGGGGGGGAGGTGTTTCCGGGGAGCTGTTTTTT. It codes for CAWSVDRGGGVSGELFF.